The next 6 T cell receptor beta chains were all read from a single sample in a study of cytomegalovirus exposure and HLA in healthy donors. With 60 Vbeta and 13 Jbeta primers, the PCR was carried out. Using immunoSEQ multiplex PCR, the repertoire was profiled, and TCRdb retains in-frame clones only, with some absent. The repertoire holds 180,000 or so clones, with about three quarters as singletons. Sequencing input: PBMCs. Receptors were obtained from a middle-aged man in good health and CMV-seropositive.

The chain is built from TRBV6-5 and TRBJ1-1, with a tentative D call TRBD1 (6 bases). Germline V lookup: CDR1 MNHEY, CDR2 SVGAGI. The CDR3 runs to 15 residues. Trimming removed 6 bases from V and 5 bases from J, with 19 bases in between. This CDR3 reads CASSRTAPEGTEAFF. The CDR3 region has the DNA TGTGCCAGCAGCAGGACAGCCCCCGAGGGGACTGAAGCTTTCTTT.

This clone has only a few counts. This chain connects TRBV5-1 to TRBJ2-2, with D perhaps matching TRBD1 (5 bases). The V gene's germline CDR1 is SGHRS and CDR2 YFSETQ. V was cut by 7 bases and J by 2 bases, with 12 bases left in between. The CDR3 consists of 14 residues. CDR3 bases: TGCGCCAGCGCCGAAGGGGCTAACACCGGGGAGCTGTTTTTT. Its translation: CASAEGANTGELFF.

Regarding this clone: Compared with germline, one end of the junction differs, possibly owing to a read error. This rearrangement joins TRBV7-8 to TRBJ1-3; no reliable D call. CDR3 length: 14 amino acids. Germline V CDR1 and CDR2: SGHVS, FQNEAQ. The DNA of the CDR3 is TGTGCCGGCAGCTTAGCAGCGCGAGGAAACACCATATATTTT. This sequence encodes CAGSLAARGNTIYF.

This clone occurred once. The genes are TRBV4-1 and TRBJ2-1, with 9 bases that match TRBD2. CDR3 length: 18 amino acids. J was trimmed by 5 bases and V by 3 bases; bases with no gene match: 14. Germline V gene lookup returns CDR1 MGHRA and CDR2 YSYEKL. CDR3 DNA: TGCGCCAGCAGCCACTCCGGCGGGGGGGCTAGATTAAACAATGAGCAGTTCTTC. Translating it yields CASSHSGGGARLNNEQFF.

V usage is TRBV5-1 and J usage is TRBJ1-2; tentative D call: TRBD1 (6 bases). The CDR3 is 14 amino acids. V shed 0 bases and J shed 2 bases, with 8 bases lying between them. Germline assignment: CDR1 SGHRS and CDR2 YFSETQ. CDR3 in amino acids: CASSLEGGNYGYTF. As DNA, the CDR3 is TGCGCCAGCAGCTTGGAAGGGGGAAACTATGGCTACACCTTC.

This chain joins TRBV28 and TRBJ1-2; TRBD1 is a possible D gene (6 bases). The CDR3 sequence is 18 residues long. V lost 2 bases to trimming and J lost 4 bases, with 23 bases between them. The germline V gene has CDR1 MDHEN and CDR2 SYDVKM. The CDR3 region has the DNA TGTGCCAGCAGTTTAGGAGAGACAGGCGCCTTATCCTCCTATGGCTACACCTTC. It specifies CASSLGETGALSSYGYTF.